The source of this T cell receptor beta chain is a study of Ad26.COV2.S vaccination and SARS-CoV-2 variants. The CDR3 spans 13 residues. J was trimmed by 4 bases and V by 7 bases; bases with no gene match: 4. CDR1 and CDR2 (germline): SNHLY, FYNNEI. Only in-frame clones appear in the TCRdb table, and some are missing; sequencing was by immunoSEQ multiplex PCR. Here the sample spans about 400,000 clones, about nine tenths being singletons. Documented treatment: roughly 20 received Ad26.COV2.S at low or high dose, single or two shots; about 5 received placebo; per-sample allocation not given. The samples were gathered on day 63 after the first injection of vaccine or placebo.

The clonotype originates from a person between 18 and 60 years old who received the Ad26.COV2.S COVID-19 vaccine or a placebo. The source material was peripheral blood, sampled in a trial of Ad26.COV2.S vaccine versus placebo. The chain is built from TRBV2 and TRBJ1-2, with 9 bases aligning to TRBD1. The CDR3 region has the DNA TGTGCCAGCACAAGGACAGGGGTCTATGGCTACACCTTC. Residues: CASTRTGVYGYTF. The full variable domain, completed using reference TRBV2 and TRBJ1-2, is EPEVTQTPSHQVTQMGQEVILRCVPISNHLYFYWYRQILGQKVEFLVSFYNNEISEKSEIFDDQFSVERPDGSNFTLKIRSTKLEDSAMYFCASTRTGVYGYTFGSGTRLTVV.